This T cell receptor beta chain stems from a study of CD8+CD57+ T cells in acquired aplastic anemia. Study-wide results and caveats: The study identified almost 30 CD8+ CDR3 sequences shared by patients and controls.

Genomic DNA, serving as template, underwent TCR beta VDJ and CDR3 profiling. From the reads, TCRdb called clonotypes with MiXCR, one entry per CDR3 protein. The data contain about 190,000 distinct CDR3 sequences, less than 65% of them seen just once; the ten biggest clones take up more than 15%. Comment on this clonotype: Its specificity is unknown.

The CDR3 extends over 15 amino acids. Germline CDR1 is WSHSY and CDR2 is SAAADI. J gave up 4 bases and V 7 bases, and 10 bases lay outside the gene matches. The sequence derives from a human donor in good health, serving as a control. The gene calls are TRBV10-2 and TRBJ1-5; the match to TRBD1 covers 7 bases. The sample consisted of sorted CD4+, CD8+, or CD8+CD57+ T cells (not recorded which) from PBMCs. Written as DNA, the CDR3 is TGCGCCAGCAACGCCGGGACAGCCCCTAATCAGCCCCAGCATTTT. This translates into CASNAGTAPNQPQHF.